This T cell receptor beta chain is from a study of glioma-infiltrating T cells after dendritic cell vaccination. Up to about 2 ug genomic DNA was used for TCRB CDR3 amplification. The repertoire was sequenced with immunoSEQ multiplex PCR; TCRdb's copy has only in-frame clones and lacks some. The sample has 60,000 or so clones; approximately 86% are singletons. J was trimmed by 1 base and V by 7 bases; bases with no gene match: 4. CDR3 length: 14 residues. In germline, CDR1 is LNHNV, CDR2 YYDKDF (reference sequence). Stated time point: after dendritic cell vaccination, including at tumor progression/relapse.

The material sequenced was blood, taken after dendritic cell vaccination. The chain carries TRBV15 and TRBJ1-2, with TRBD1 matching over 9 bases. The receptor was derived from a human donor with glioblastoma. This CDR3 is CATTSTGGNYGYTF. CDR3 sequence (DNA): TGTGCCACCACCTCGACAGGGGGTAACTATGGCTACACCTTC.